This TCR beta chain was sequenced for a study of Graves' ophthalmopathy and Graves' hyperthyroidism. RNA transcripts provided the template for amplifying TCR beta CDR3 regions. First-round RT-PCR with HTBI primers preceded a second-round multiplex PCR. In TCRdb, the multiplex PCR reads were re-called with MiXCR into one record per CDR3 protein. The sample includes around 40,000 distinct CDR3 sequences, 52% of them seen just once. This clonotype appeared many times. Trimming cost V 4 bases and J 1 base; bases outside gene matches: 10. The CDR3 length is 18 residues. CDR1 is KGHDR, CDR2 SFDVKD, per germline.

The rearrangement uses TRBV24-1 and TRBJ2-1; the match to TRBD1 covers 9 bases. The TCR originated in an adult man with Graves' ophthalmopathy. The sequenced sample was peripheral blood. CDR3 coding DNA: TGTGCCACCAGTGACCCAGGGACAGGGAATTTTTCCTACAATGAGCAGTTCTTC. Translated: CATSDPGTGNFSYNEQFF.